This TCR beta chain was captured by sequencing in a study of response to subunit inactivated influenza vaccine. Study-wide results and caveats: There was a suggestion from the authors that each seasonal influenza vaccination recruits few new T cells.

TCRdb ran MiXCR on the RT-PCR reads and lists one entry per CDR3 protein. The top ten clones hold about an eighth of a sample with under 550,000 distinct CDR3 sequences, approximately 7.2% of them seen once. V gave up 3 bases and J gave up 1 base, with 7 bases separating them. Germline lookup yields CDR1 DFQATT and CDR2 SNEGSKA (reference sequence). CDR3 size: 13 residues. This clonotype was picked up many times. Its antigen is still unknown. The receptor's source is a man aged 50 to 69 who received an inactivated influenza vaccine. The V gene is TRBV20-1, the J gene TRBJ1-5; D unclear. This material consisted of PBMCs from blood, taken around 25 months after vaccination. This chain's CDR3 is CSARGGSNQPQHF. The DNA of the CDR3 is TGCAGTGCTAGGGGCGGAAGCAATCAGCCCCAGCATTTT.